Following are 13 T cell receptor beta chains from one sample sequenced in a study of blood T cell repertoires in COVID-19. Repertoires were generated with immunoSEQ multiplex PCR, while TCRdb's copy carries only in-frame clones and drops some. This sample carries under 200,000 clones, approximately 91% of them seen once, and the ten largest clones take 0.53%. Source material: peripheral blood. The receptors come from a middle-aged man with acute or convalescent COVID-19.

The chain is built from TRBV19 and TRBJ1-2, with 10 bases aligning to TRBD1. Germline CDR1 and CDR2: LNHDA and SQIVND (reference sequence). The trim removed 7 bases at V and 4 bases at J, leaving 9 bases unmatched. The CDR3 runs to 15 residues. CDR3 DNA sequence: TGTGCCAGTATACTCGGACAGGGGGGCGTCTATGGCTACACCTTC. It is translated as CASILGQGGVYGYTF. The full variable domain, its missing parts supplied by reference TRBV19 and TRBJ1-2, is DGGITQSPKYLFRKEGQNVTLSCEQNLNHDAMYWYRQDPGQGLRLIYYSQIVNDFQKGDIAEGYSVSREKKESFPLTVTSAQKNPTAFYLCASILGQGGVYGYTFGSGTRLTVV.

J is TRBJ1-4 and V is TRBV24-1, with a tentative D call TRBD1 (5 bases). The germline CDR1 and CDR2 sequences are KGHDR and SFDVKD. Trimming shortened V by 4 bases and J by 7 bases, and 12 bases separated the two germline ends. The CDR3 totals 14 residues. The CDR3 reads CATSDSARGEKLFF. DNA for the CDR3: TGTGCCACCAGTGACTCAGCAAGGGGTGAAAAACTGTTTTTT.

CDR3: CASSVGDEQFF. Here the CDR3 DNA reads TGTGCCAGCAGTGTAGGGGATGAGCAGTTCTTC. This chain links TRBV27 with TRBJ2-1; the D gene is possibly TRBD1 (5 bases). This CDR3 is 11 amino acids long. Germline CDR1 reads MNHEY; CDR2 reads SMNVEV (reference sequence). V was cut by 5 bases and J by 8 bases, with 7 bases left in between.

The chain has TRBV6-2 or TRBV6-3 and TRBJ2-7, with 9 bases that match TRBD2. This CDR3 is 17 amino acids long. J gave up 7 bases and V 5 bases, and 18 bases lay outside the gene matches. The germline CDR1 and CDR2 sequences are MNHEY and SVGEGT. CDR3 bases: TGTGCCAGCAGTCCCGACCCCCGAATAGCGGGAGTTCGGGAGCAGTACTTC. Amino acid sequence: CASSPDPRIAGVREQYF.

J is TRBJ1-6 and V is TRBV7-8, with TRBD1 as a possible D gene (5 bases). CDR3 length: 15 residues. The germline CDR1 and CDR2 sequences are SGHVS and FQNEAQ. Between the trimmed V and J ends, which lost 4 bases and 9 bases, there was a span of 16 bases. CDR3 nucleotide sequence: TGTGCCAGCAGCTCCCCAGGCGGGGCGGTTTCACCCCTCCACTTT. Translating it yields CASSSPGGAVSPLHF. Together with reference TRBV7-8 and TRBJ1-6, the CDR3 gives the full variable domain: GAGVSQSPRYKVAKRGQDVALRCDPISGHVSLFWYQQALGQGPEFLTYFQNEAQLDKSGLPSDRFFAERPEGSVSTLKIQRTQQEDSAVYLCASSSPGGAVSPLHFGNGTRLTVT.

This chain uses TRBV7-9 with TRBJ2-3; 10 nucleotides align to TRBD2. The V gene's germline CDR1 is SEHNR and CDR2 FQNEAQ (reference sequence). The CDR3 totals 16 residues. The J segment lost 8 bases and the V segment lost 2 bases, leaving 10 bases of the junction unmatched. CDR3 coding DNA: TGTGCCAGCAGCTTAACGAGCGGGGGGGACCATGGTACGCAGTATTTT. This gives the protein CASSLTSGGDHGTQYF. Drawing the rest from reference TRBV7-9 and TRBJ2-3, the complete variable domain is DTGVSQNPRHKITKRGQNVTFRCDPISEHNRLYWYRQTLGQGPEFLTYFQNEAQLEKSRLLSDRFSAERPKGSFSTLEIQRTEQGDSAMYLCASSLTSGGDHGTQYFGPGTRLTVL.

V is TRBV12-3 or TRBV12-4 and J is TRBJ1-2; D uncertain. The V end lost 7 bases, the J end lost 4 bases, and 13 bases lay between the germline ends. The CDR3 loop spans 13 amino acids. The CDR3 loop is CASNSEGSYGYTF. CDR3 bases: TGTGCCAGCAACTCCGAAGGGAGCTATGGCTACACCTTC.

The chain has TRBV29-1 and TRBJ2-3, with TRBD1 matching 9 bases. Germline V lookup: CDR1 SQVTM, CDR2 ANQGSEA. The CDR3 sequence is 14 residues long. Trimming removed 6 bases from V and 3 bases from J; junction bases left unmatched: 7. The CDR3 DNA reads TGCAGCGTCGGGAAGGGGACAGGGACAGATACGCAGTATTTT. Protein sequence: CSVGKGTGTDTQYF.

This clone appeared once. The J gene is TRBJ1-5, the V gene TRBV19, with D perhaps matching TRBD1 (5 bases). Germline values: CDR1 LNHDA, CDR2 SQIVND (reference sequence). The CDR3 contains 14 residues. V lost 2 bases and J 7 bases, leaving 12 bases between the germline ends. The CDR3 protein is CASSIIRVGQPQHF. CDR3 in DNA: TGTGCCAGTAGTATAATCAGGGTGGGGCAGCCCCAGCATTTT. Supplemented by reference TRBV19 and TRBJ1-5, the full variable domain reads DGGITQSPKYLFRKEGQNVTLSCEQNLNHDAMYWYRQDPGQGLRLIYYSQIVNDFQKGDIAEGYSVSREKKESFPLTVTSAQKNPTAFYLCASSIIRVGQPQHFGDGTRLSIL.

The chain carries TRBV6-2 or TRBV6-3 and TRBJ2-3; D is possibly TRBD2 (5 bases). This CDR3 is built from 13 residues. V gave up 4 bases and J gave up 6 bases, with 11 bases separating them. The germline CDR1 and CDR2 sequences are MNHEY and SVGEGT. CDR3 in DNA: TGTGCCAGCAGTTTATTGGAGGCCGATACGCAGTATTTT. Its protein product is CASSLLEADTQYF.

This clone was seen only a few times. The genes are TRBV6-1 and TRBJ1-1, with 8 bases fitting TRBD1. V trimming: 2 bases; J trimming: 0 bases; junction bases outside the gene matches: 8. This CDR3 region has 17 residues. Per germline, CDR1 MNHNS and CDR2 SASEGT. The CDR3 spells CASSEKWTGSLNTEAFF. CDR3 DNA: TGTGCCAGCAGTGAAAAATGGACAGGGTCGTTGAACACTGAAGCTTTCTTT.

The gene calls are TRBV5-1 and TRBJ2-3; 10 bases agree with TRBD1. V was pared by 0 bases and J by 2 bases, with 3 bases of the junction left unmatched. The CDR3 is made up of 16 amino acids. Looked up from germline, CDR1 is SGHRS and CDR2 is YFSETQ. CDR3 protein: CASSLEGTGATDTQYF. The CDR3 bases are TGCGCCAGCAGCTTGGAGGGGACAGGGGCCACAGATACGCAGTATTTT.

The chain combines TRBV29-1 with TRBJ1-2; D is uncertain. The V gene lost 5 bases and the J gene lost 5 bases, with 15 bases spanning the gap. The CDR3 totals 13 residues. CDR1 is SQVTM, CDR2 ANQGSEA, per germline. The CDR3 DNA is TGCAGCGTTCAGGCAATCGGAGGATATGGCTACACCTTC. Protein: CSVQAIGGYGYTF.